This TCR beta chain was obtained from a study of regulatory T cells in long-lasting Graves disease. Study-wide results and limits: The small sample size may have reduced accuracy.

Worth noting for this clonotype: Its antigen is still unknown.

Both iRepertoire HTBI primers and Arm-PCR of CDR3 regions were used to build the TCR beta libraries. MiXCR, run by TCRdb on the multiplex PCR reads, gives a single entry per CDR3 protein. The sample holds about 350,000 distinct CDR3 sequences, around 15% seen once. The CDR3 is made up of 10 amino acids. Per germline, CDR1 MDHEN and CDR2 SYDVKM. V dropped 11 bases and J dropped 8 bases, with 10 bases sitting between them. The time point denotes: newly diagnosed GD, antithyroid drugs for less than 3 months. Scientists built the TCR library using RNA that was extracted from PBMCs. Patients met American Thyroid Association criteria for Graves' disease. These same records also appear under a second study, on T cells in Graves' hyperthyroidism and ophthalmopathy.

The clonotype originates from a woman in her late teens or twenties with Graves disease. The genes are TRBV28 and TRBJ2-1; no clear D gene. The source material was peripheral blood mononuclear cells (PBMCs), sampled at new diagnosis, from a patient treated with antithyroid drugs. CDR3 sequence reads: CAGLTYEQFF. DNA for the CDR3: TGTGCCGGCCTTACCTATGAGCAGTTCTTC. Combining the CDR3 with reference TRBV28 and TRBJ2-1 gives the whole variable domain DVKVTQSSRYLVKRTGEKVFLECVQDMDHENMFWYRQDPGLGLRLIYFSYDVKMKEKGDIPEGYSVSREKKERFSLILESASTNQTSMYLCAGLTYEQFFGPGTRLTVL.